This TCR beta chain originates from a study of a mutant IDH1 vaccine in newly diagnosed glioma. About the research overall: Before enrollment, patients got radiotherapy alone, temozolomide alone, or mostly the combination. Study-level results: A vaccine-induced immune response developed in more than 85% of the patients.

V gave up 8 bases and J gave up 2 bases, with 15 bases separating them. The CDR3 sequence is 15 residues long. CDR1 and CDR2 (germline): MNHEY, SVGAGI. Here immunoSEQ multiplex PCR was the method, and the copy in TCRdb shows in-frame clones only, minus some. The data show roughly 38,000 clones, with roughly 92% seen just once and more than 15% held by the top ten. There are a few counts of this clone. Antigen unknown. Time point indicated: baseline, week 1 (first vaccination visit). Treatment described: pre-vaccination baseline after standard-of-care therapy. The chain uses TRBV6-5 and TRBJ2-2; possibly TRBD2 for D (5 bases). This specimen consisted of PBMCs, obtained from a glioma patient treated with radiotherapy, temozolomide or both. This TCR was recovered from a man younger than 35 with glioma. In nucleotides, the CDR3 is TGTGCCAGCCGGGCGGGCCTTTATAACACCGGGGAGCTGTTTTTT. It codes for CASRAGLYNTGELFF.